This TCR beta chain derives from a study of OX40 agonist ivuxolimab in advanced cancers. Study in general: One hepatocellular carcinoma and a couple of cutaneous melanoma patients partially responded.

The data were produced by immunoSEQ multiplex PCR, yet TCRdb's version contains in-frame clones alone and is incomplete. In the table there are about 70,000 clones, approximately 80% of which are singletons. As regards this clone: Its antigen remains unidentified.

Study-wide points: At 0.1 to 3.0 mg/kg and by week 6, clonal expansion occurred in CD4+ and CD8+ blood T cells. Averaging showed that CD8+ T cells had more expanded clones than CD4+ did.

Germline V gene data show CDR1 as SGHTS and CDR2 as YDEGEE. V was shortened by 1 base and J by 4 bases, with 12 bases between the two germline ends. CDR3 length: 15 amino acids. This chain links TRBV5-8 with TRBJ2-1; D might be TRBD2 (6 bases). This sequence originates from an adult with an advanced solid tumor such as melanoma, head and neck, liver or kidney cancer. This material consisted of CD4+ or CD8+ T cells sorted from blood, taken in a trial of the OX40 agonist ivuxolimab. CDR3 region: CASSLRAGGYNEQFF. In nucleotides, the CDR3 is TGTGCCAGCAGCTTGCGGGCAGGAGGGTACAATGAGCAGTTCTTC.